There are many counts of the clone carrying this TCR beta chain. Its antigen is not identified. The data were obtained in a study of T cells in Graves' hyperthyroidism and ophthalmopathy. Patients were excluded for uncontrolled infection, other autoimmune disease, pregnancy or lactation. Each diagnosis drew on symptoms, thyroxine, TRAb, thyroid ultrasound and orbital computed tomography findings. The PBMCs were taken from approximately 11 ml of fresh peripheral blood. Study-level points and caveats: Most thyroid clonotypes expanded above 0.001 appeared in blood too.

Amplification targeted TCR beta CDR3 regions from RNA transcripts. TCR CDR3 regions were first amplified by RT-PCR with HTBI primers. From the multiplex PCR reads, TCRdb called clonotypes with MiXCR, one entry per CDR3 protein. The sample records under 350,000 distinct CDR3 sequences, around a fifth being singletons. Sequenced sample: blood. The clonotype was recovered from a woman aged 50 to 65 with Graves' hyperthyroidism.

The CDR3 is CASSFGLLAGLHEQFF. The CDR3 DNA is TGTGCCAGCAGCTTTGGTTTGCTAGCGGGGCTGCATGAGCAGTTCTTC. The J gene is TRBJ2-1, the V gene TRBV7-6, with 9 positions matching TRBD2. Germline CDR1 SGHVS, CDR2 FNYEAQ. V lost 3 bases, J lost 8 bases, and 11 bases stayed unmatched. This CDR3 is built from 16 residues.